The 8 T cell receptor beta chains presented below share a single source sample, sequenced in a study of T cell responses to AZD1222 COVID-19 vaccine. TCRdb's copy holds only in-frame clones and misses some; the assay was immunoSEQ multiplex PCR. This table has about 110,000 clones, 75% to 90% appearing once. The specimen was peripheral blood, collected on day 0 of AZD1222 vaccination. The receptors derive from an adult in good health.

V gene TRBV24-1 combines with J gene TRBJ2-1, with TRBD2 identical over 8 bases. This CDR3 region has 18 residues. Germline CDR1 reads KGHDR; CDR2 reads SFDVKD. V dropped 2 bases and J dropped 1; count of bases not matched to a gene: 9. CDR3 protein: CATSDWRAGGGSYNEQFF. The CDR3 region has the DNA TGTGCCACCAGTGATTGGCGTGCGGGGGGCGGTTCCTACAATGAGCAGTTCTTC.

The sample holds one count of this clone. The V and J genes are TRBV20-1 and TRBJ2-5; D gene uncertain. Germline assignment: CDR1 DFQATT and CDR2 SNEGSKA (reference sequence). There are 11 residues in the CDR3. V lost 5 bases and J lost 5, with 9 bases in between. CDR3 bases: TGCAGTGCTGGCCCAAAGGAGACCCAGTACTTC. Translated: CSAGPKETQYF.

The chain joins TRBV19 to TRBJ2-5, with 8 bases identical to TRBD1. Trimming took 3 bases from V and 4 from J; bases not matched to a gene: 4. The CDR3 covers 14 residues. In germline, CDR1 is LNHDA, CDR2 SQIVND (reference sequence). CDR3 nucleotide sequence: TGTGCCAGTAGTATTGGGACAGGACGAGAGACCCAGTACTTC. Protein product: CASSIGTGRETQYF.

This clone showed up many times. V usage is TRBV12-3 or TRBV12-4 and J usage is TRBJ1-5; perhaps TRBD1 as D (6 bases). This CDR3 is 13 amino acids long. Trimming shortened V by 3 bases and J by 7 bases, and 10 bases separated the two germline ends. Written as DNA, the CDR3 is TGTGCCAGCAGTTTGGGGGCGGGACAGCCCCAGCATTTT. The encoded protein is CASSLGAGQPQHF.

The rearrangement joins TRBV6-4 to TRBJ2-7, with TRBD1 identical over 8 bases. CDR3 length equals 15 residues. In germline, CDR1 is MRHNA, CDR2 SNTAGT. V lost 7 bases and J lost 0; bases outside the gene matches: 8. CDR3 residues: CASTRGDRSSYEQYF. CDR3 nucleotide sequence: TGTGCCAGCACTAGGGGGGACAGGAGCTCCTACGAGCAGTACTTC.

A few counts support this clone. CDR3 coding DNA: TGTGCCAGCAGTTTAGGGGAATGGGGCACTGAAGCTTTCTTT. It specifies CASSLGEWGTEAFF. The rearrangement uses TRBV28 and TRBJ1-1; D gene ambiguous. Looked up from germline, CDR1 is MDHEN and CDR2 is SYDVKM. The V and J ends lost 2 bases and 4 bases respectively, with 11 bases between them. CDR3 size: 14 residues.

The table lists this clone with a count of one. This chain links TRBV11-3 with TRBJ2-1; no definite D call. Germline CDR1 is SGHNT and CDR2 is YENEEA. The length of the CDR3 is 13 residues. V was pared by 5 bases and J by 7 bases, with 12 bases between. The CDR3 protein is CASSRSSVNEQFF. The CDR3 bases are TGTGCCAGCAGCCGAAGCAGTGTTAATGAGCAGTTCTTC.

The genes are TRBV6-5 and TRBJ1-1, with D perhaps matching TRBD1 (6 bases). Trimming removed 6 bases at V and 3 bases at J, with 14 bases between. The germline V gene encodes CDR1 MNHEY and CDR2 SVGAGI. The CDR3 is 14 amino acids. CDR3 protein: CASSPRGTDTEAFF. The CDR3 nucleotides are TGTGCCAGCAGCCCCAGGGGAACAGACACTGAAGCTTTCTTT.